One and the same sample provided the 20 T cell receptor beta chains below, sequenced in a study of blood T cell repertoires in COVID-19. The data were produced by immunoSEQ multiplex PCR, yet TCRdb's version contains in-frame clones alone and is incomplete. The sample yields approximately 250,000 clones, approximately 86% seen once. The specimen was peripheral blood. The receptor set was obtained from a human donor in a cohort sampled during active COVID-19.

J is TRBJ2-5 and V is TRBV4-1; 7 bases match TRBD2. The V segment lost 3 bases and the J segment 5 bases; nucleotides outside the gene matches: 12. Per germline, CDR1 MGHRA and CDR2 YSYEKL. The CDR3 loop spans 16 amino acids. The CDR3 DNA is TGCGCCAGCAGCCATGGTACTAGCGCCAGTGGGGAGACCCAGTACTTC. Amino acids: CASSHGTSASGETQYF.

DNA for the CDR3: TGTGCCACCAGCAGAGACAATTACGAGCAGTACTTC. This encodes CATSRDNYEQYF. The chain combines TRBV15 with TRBJ2-7; D remains ambiguous. Deletions cut 0 bases from V and 4 bases from J, with 4 bases between. Germline-derived CDR1 and CDR2 are LNHNV and YYDKDF (reference sequence). The CDR3 extends over 12 amino acids.

The chain's CDR3 is CASSPGNYGYTF. The CDR3, as DNA: TGTGCCAGCAGCCCAGGGAACTATGGCTACACCTTC. This chain connects TRBV3-1 (or the pseudogene TRBV3-2) to TRBJ1-2, with D possibly TRBD1 on 5 matching bases. This CDR3 comprises 12 residues. Germline V lookup: CDR1 LGHDT, CDR2 YNNKEL (reference sequence). V lost 4 bases to trimming and J lost 2 bases, with 5 bases between them.

The chain combines TRBV28 with TRBJ1-2; 7 bases align to TRBD1. The V segment lost 2 bases and the J segment 4 bases; nucleotides outside the gene matches: 7. Germline V lookup: CDR1 MDHEN, CDR2 SYDVKM. The CDR3 runs 15 residues. The CDR3 DNA is TGTGCCAGCAGTTTACCGGGACAGCTGACCTATGGCTACACCTTC. It is translated as CASSLPGQLTYGYTF.

The DNA for the CDR3 is TGTGCCAGCAGTTACTCCTCGGTGATGAGCTCCTACGAGCAGTACTTC. Translation: CASSYSSVMSSYEQYF. The gene calls are TRBV6-5 and TRBJ2-7; no definite D call. Trimming pared 0 bases from V and 0 bases from J, leaving 12 bases between. The length of the CDR3 is 16 residues. The germline CDR1 and CDR2 sequences are MNHEY and SVGAGI.

The J gene is TRBJ2-3, the V gene TRBV9; a weak D match, TRBD1 (6 bases). Per the germline V gene, CDR1 is SGDLS and CDR2 is YYNGEE. The CDR3 has 15 residues. Trimming removed 4 bases at V and 5 bases at J, with 17 bases between. CDR3 sequence reads: CASSPRSRGGDTQYF. The CDR3 DNA reads as TGTGCCAGCAGCCCCCGGTCCAGGGGTGGAGATACGCAGTATTTT.

This rearrangement joins TRBV6-2 or TRBV6-3 to TRBJ2-2, with 7 bases lining up with TRBD1. V lost 5 bases and J lost 7; bases outside the gene matches: 13. The CDR3 covers 16 residues. Germline loops: CDR1 MNHEY, CDR2 SVGEGT. In nucleotides, the CDR3 is TGTGCCAGCAGTACCCGCCCGGGACAGTCGGTCGGGGAGCTGTTTTTT. This gives the protein CASSTRPGQSVGELFF.

The chain links TRBV19 to TRBJ2-3; 9 bases map to TRBD1. V trimming: 5 bases; J trimming: 1 base; junction bases outside the gene matches: 10. CDR3 length equals 17 residues. Per germline, CDR1 LNHDA and CDR2 SQIVND (reference sequence). The CDR3 region has the DNA TGTGCCAGTAGTCCCCATGCTAGGACAGGGGGCACAGATACGCAGTATTTT. This codes for CASSPHARTGGTDTQYF. Supplemented by reference TRBV19 and TRBJ2-3, the full variable domain reads DGGITQSPKYLFRKEGQNVTLSCEQNLNHDAMYWYRQDPGQGLRLIYYSQIVNDFQKGDIAEGYSVSREKKESFPLTVTSAQKNPTAFYLCASSPHARTGGTDTQYFGPGTRLTVL.

This chain connects TRBV7-9 to TRBJ2-7; no clear D. The CDR3 is 11 amino acids. Per the germline V gene, CDR1 is SEHNR and CDR2 is FQNEAQ (reference sequence). V was trimmed by 5 bases and J by 5 bases, leaving 7 bases between them. CDR3 loop: CASSPQDEQYF. Written as DNA, the CDR3 is TGTGCCAGCAGCCCGCAGGACGAGCAGTACTTC.

The chain recombines TRBV7-3 with TRBJ2-7; the D gene is possibly TRBD1 (6 bases). Germline V lookup: CDR1 SGHTA, CDR2 FQGTGA. V gave up 2 bases and J gave up 2 bases, with 13 bases separating them. This CDR3 contains 15 residues. The CDR3 nucleotides read TGTGCCAGCAGCTTAGGACAGAGTCCGACCTACGAGCAGTACTTC. Its protein is CASSLGQSPTYEQYF.

This chain connects TRBV9 to TRBJ2-7; D is undetermined. Trimming pared 0 bases from V and 0 bases from J, leaving 10 bases between. Germline lookup yields CDR1 SGDLS and CDR2 YYNGEE. This CDR3 has 15 residues. The CDR3 loop reads CASSVGRDSSYEQYF. CDR3 sequence (DNA): TGTGCCAGCAGCGTAGGAAGAGACTCCTCCTACGAGCAGTACTTC.

The rearrangement joins TRBV7-2 to TRBJ2-6, with D perhaps TRBD1 (5 bases). This CDR3 contains 17 residues. The germline CDR1 and CDR2 sequences are SGHTA and FQGNSA. Trimming left V 2 bases short and J 4 bases short, with 15 bases between. Here the CDR3 DNA reads TGTGCCAGCAGCTTATTTGCAGGGTCTTCCGGGGCCAACGTCCTGACTTTC. Translated: CASSLFAGSSGANVLTF.

The V and J genes are TRBV10-1 and TRBJ2-7; D may be TRBD2 (6 bases). Trimming removed 6 bases from V and 0 bases from J, with 9 bases in between. The CDR3 totals 13 residues. The germline V gene encodes CDR1 WNHNN and CDR2 SYGVQD (reference sequence). CDR3 residues: CASSGGSSYEQYF. The CDR3 DNA is TGCGCCAGCAGCGGGGGTAGCTCCTACGAGCAGTACTTC.

This rearrangement joins TRBV6-5 to TRBJ1-1, with a tentative D call TRBD1 (6 bases). Germline CDR1 MNHEY, CDR2 SVGAGI. The CDR3 spans 15 residues. V dropped 7 bases and J dropped 4 bases, with 19 bases sitting between them. The CDR3 loop reads CASTQGGAGGTEAFF. The CDR3 region has the DNA TGTGCCAGCACCCAAGGGGGGGCTGGGGGCACTGAAGCTTTCTTT.

This chain links TRBV27 with TRBJ1-1; 12 positions agree with TRBD1. The trim removed 5 bases at V and 10 bases at J, leaving 8 bases unmatched. The CDR3 consists of 14 residues. Germline-derived CDR1 and CDR2 are MNHEY and SMNVEV (reference sequence). The CDR3 region is CASSPGDRGPLAFF. The CDR3 bases are TGTGCCAGCAGTCCCGGGGACAGGGGGCCTCTAGCTTTCTTT.

V and J are TRBV7-6 and TRBJ2-1; 9 nucleotides agree with TRBD1. There are 17 residues in the CDR3. The ends lost 2 bases at V and 6 bases at J; junction bases unmatched: 11. Germline CDR1 is SGHVS and CDR2 is FNYEAQ. The CDR3 sequence is CASSLSWGTGRSNEQFF. The CDR3 DNA reads as TGTGCCAGCAGCTTATCATGGGGGACAGGGAGAAGCAATGAGCAGTTCTTC.

The V gene is TRBV11-2, the J gene TRBJ2-7; 9 nucleotides line up with TRBD1. The CDR3 extends over 17 amino acids. In germline, CDR1 is SGHAT, CDR2 FQNNGV. V shed 5 bases, J shed 2 bases, and the junction held 13 bases outside the gene matches. CDR3: CASSTRPRDRDTYEQYF. The CDR3 nucleotides read TGTGCCAGCAGCACTCGACCCCGGGACAGGGATACCTACGAGCAGTACTTC.

This chain uses TRBV7-9 with TRBJ2-2; 12 bases fit TRBD2. The length of the CDR3 is 16 residues. V shed 1 base, J shed 4 bases, and the junction held 1 base outside the gene matches. Germline lookup yields CDR1 SEHNR and CDR2 FQNEAQ (reference sequence). The CDR3 nucleotides are TGTGCCAGCAGCTTAGGACTAGCGGGAGCCACCGGGGAGCTGTTTTTT. Protein product: CASSLGLAGATGELFF. The complete variable domain, with remaining parts taken from reference TRBV7-9 and TRBJ2-2, reads DTGVSQNPRHKITKRGQNVTFRCDPISEHNRLYWYRQTLGQGPEFLTYFQNEAQLEKSRLLSDRFSAERPKGSFSTLEIQRTEQGDSAMYLCASSLGLAGATGELFFGEGSRLTVL.

This clone showed up just a few times. This rearrangement joins TRBV2 to TRBJ1-1, with D possibly being TRBD1 (6 bases). Deletions cut 7 bases from V and 2 bases from J, with 14 bases between. CDR1 is SNHLY, CDR2 FYNNEI, per germline. CDR3 length: 14 residues. The CDR3 coding sequence is TGTGCCAGCATACGTGACAGGATCAACACTGAAGCTTTCTTT. Protein sequence: CASIRDRINTEAFF.

As regards this clone: This sample includes further DNA sequences coding for the same CDR3. The rearrangement uses TRBV5-1 and TRBJ1-1; a possible D gene is TRBD1 (5 bases). Looked up from germline, CDR1 is SGHRS and CDR2 is YFSETQ. Between the trimmed V and J ends, which lost 0 bases and 2 bases, there was a span of 8 bases. The CDR3 consists of 14 residues. The CDR3 coding sequence is TGCGCCAGCAGCTTGGGACAGATTAACACTGAAGCTTTCTTT. The encoded protein is CASSLGQINTEAFF.